The 21 T cell receptor beta chains below were found in one sample sequenced in a study of T cell responses to AZD1222 COVID-19 vaccine. Profiling relied on immunoSEQ multiplex PCR, and the TCRdb table lists in-frame clones only, not all of them. The table records 160,000 or so clones, roughly nine tenths of them present only once. This material consisted of peripheral blood, taken on day 0 of AZD1222 vaccination. The receptors were gathered from an adult in good health.

This chain uses TRBV19 with TRBJ1-1, with D unclear. Germline assignment: CDR1 LNHDA and CDR2 SQIVND (reference sequence). The CDR3 extends over 11 amino acids. V lost 5 bases, J lost 6 bases, and 7 bases lay in between. The CDR3 protein is CASSLVAEAFF. The CDR3 bases are TGTGCCAGTAGTCTCGTCGCTGAAGCTTTCTTT.

This clone appeared once. DNA of the CDR3: TGTGCCAGTAGTGGGTTGGCGGCCCAGGAGGCACCTGCTTTCTTT. Translating it yields CASSGLAAQEAPAFF. This chain joins TRBV19 and TRBJ1-1; D unclear. Trimming removed 5 bases from V and 11 bases from J, with 24 bases in between. The CDR3 contains 15 residues. CDR1 LNHDA and CDR2 SQIVND come from the germline V gene (reference sequence).

The chain joins TRBV9 to TRBJ2-7, with TRBD1 matching over 9 bases. Looked up from germline, CDR1 is SGDLS and CDR2 is YYNGEE. Trimming cost V 3 bases and J 4 bases; bases outside gene matches: 5. This CDR3 is built from 14 residues. The CDR3 here is CASSAGQGHYEQYF. The DNA of the CDR3 is TGTGCCAGCAGCGCCGGACAGGGGCATTACGAGCAGTACTTC.

The rearrangement uses TRBV3-1 (or the pseudogene TRBV3-2) and TRBJ1-1; D is ambiguous. The CDR3 contains 16 residues. Germline V CDR1 and CDR2: LGHDT, YNNKEL (reference sequence). Trimming left V 4 bases short and J 8 bases short, with 23 bases between. In DNA, the CDR3 is TGTGCCAGCAGCCTGGACGGTTTAGGACCACTCAGAGAAGCTTTCTTT. This codes for CASSLDGLGPLREAFF.

This chain connects TRBV18 to TRBJ1-2; D uncertain. Trimming cost V 1 base and J 4 bases, with 7 bases left between them. CDR3 length: 13 amino acids. The germline gives CDR1 KGHSH, CDR2 LQKENI. The CDR3 bases are TGTGCCAGCTCACCACGGGCGGTCTATGGCTACACCTTC. This codes for CASSPRAVYGYTF.

V is TRBV30 and J is TRBJ1-5, with D uncertain. The germline V and J ends were trimmed by 0 bases and 1 base, with 7 bases remaining between them. The CDR3 contains 14 residues. The germline gives CDR1 GTSNPN, CDR2 SVGIG (reference sequence). CDR3 sequence (DNA): TGTGCCTGGAGTGTACTAGGCAGCAATCAGCCCCAGCATTTT. This translates into CAWSVLGSNQPQHF.

V gene TRBV10-3 combines with J gene TRBJ2-6; D not certain. There are 16 residues in the CDR3. With 7 bases removed from V and 0 bases from J, the gap between germline ends came to 13 bases. The germline V gene has CDR1 ENHRY and CDR2 SYGVKD. The CDR3 nucleotides read TGTGCCATCACCCCAGAAGGCAACTCTGGGGCCAACGTCCTGACTTTC. It codes for CAITPEGNSGANVLTF.

This sequence joins TRBV5-7 and TRBJ2-7; 9 bases agree with TRBD1. TRBV5-7 is sorted into the ORF group, with uncertain function. Trimming cost V 4 bases and J 9 bases; bases outside gene matches: 11. The CDR3 length is 14 residues. The CDR3 here is CASSPKDRGEAQYF. The CDR3 nucleotides read TGTGCCAGCAGCCCGAAGGACAGGGGAGAGGCGCAGTACTTC.

Details on this clone: Other DNA sequences in this sample translate to the same CDR3. V gene TRBV27 combines with J gene TRBJ1-5; D is unclear. CDR1 is MNHEY, CDR2 SMNVEV, per germline (reference sequence). This CDR3 is built from 13 residues. V was pared by 3 bases and J by 1 base, with 4 bases between. CDR3: CASSLGSNQPQHF. The CDR3 DNA is TGTGCCAGCAGTTTGGGCAGCAATCAGCCCCAGCATTTT.

The chain has TRBV6-5 and TRBJ1-1; D unclear. The CDR3 runs 15 residues. The V gene lost 7 bases and the J gene lost 5 bases, with 20 bases spanning the gap. CDR1 is MNHEY and CDR2 is SVGAGI in the germline V gene. In DNA, the CDR3 is TGTGCCAGCAACCCAGACGGGCGATATCGGACTGAAGCTTTCTTT. Protein sequence: CASNPDGRYRTEAFF.

The J gene is TRBJ1-2, the V gene TRBV7-6; TRBD1 is a possible D gene (6 bases). V was clipped by 3 bases and J by 4 bases, with 21 bases between them. This CDR3 has 17 amino acids. CDR1 SGHVS and CDR2 FNYEAQ come from the germline V gene. CDR3 DNA: TGTGCCAGCAGCTTGGAAGCTTTGACAGGCGGTGCCTATGGCTACACCTTC. Translated: CASSLEALTGGAYGYTF.

J is TRBJ1-1 and V is TRBV27, with D uncertain. The V and J ends lost 6 bases and 0 bases respectively, with 8 bases between them. The germline V gene has CDR1 MNHEY and CDR2 SMNVEV (reference sequence). The CDR3 has 13 residues. The CDR3 here is CASRGIMNTEAFF. The CDR3 region has the DNA TGTGCCAGCAGGGGTATTATGAACACTGAAGCTTTCTTT.

The genes are TRBV18 and TRBJ2-4, with no clear D. Trimming left V 3 bases short and J 0 bases short, with 12 bases between. The CDR3 consists of 16 residues. The V gene's germline CDR1 is KGHSH and CDR2 LQKENI. The CDR3 spells CASSPADSLAKNIQYF. The CDR3 coding sequence is TGTGCCAGCTCACCGGCAGACTCGCTAGCCAAAAACATTCAGTACTTC.

The chain links TRBV4-1 to TRBJ1-4, with a tentative D call TRBD1 (5 bases). The V gene lost 4 bases and the J gene lost 7 bases, with 16 bases spanning the gap. CDR1 is MGHRA, CDR2 YSYEKL, per germline. This CDR3 spans 15 amino acids. The CDR3 reads CASSLRDGGGEKLFF. The CDR3 DNA is TGCGCCAGCAGCCTCCGGGACGGTGGGGGTGAAAAACTGTTTTTT.

This clone has a single count. V usage is TRBV7-2 and J usage is TRBJ2-3, with 7 bases lining up with TRBD2. The CDR3 covers 15 residues. The V gene's germline CDR1 is SGHTA and CDR2 FQGNSA. Trimming at V came to 0 bases and at J to 0 bases, leaving 0 bases not matched to a gene. The CDR3 region has the DNA TGTGCCAGCAGCTTAGCACTAGCGAGCACAGATACGCAGTATTTT. Its translation: CASSLALASTDTQYF.

The chain carries TRBV6-5 and TRBJ1-6, with TRBD1 matching over 7 bases. The germline CDR1 and CDR2 sequences are MNHEY and SVGAGI. J lost 5 bases, V lost 2 bases, and 6 bases had no gene match. The length of the CDR3 is 16 residues. This chain's CDR3 is CASSYKGQGDNSPLHF. The CDR3 DNA reads as TGTGCCAGCAGTTACAAGGGGCAGGGGGATAATTCACCCCTCCACTTT.

V usage is TRBV20-1 and J usage is TRBJ1-5; D gene unclear. V was shortened by 3 bases and J by 0 bases, with 9 bases between the two germline ends. CDR3 length: 14 amino acids. The germline gives CDR1 DFQATT, CDR2 SNEGSKA (reference sequence). CDR3 protein: CSASDSLSNQPQHF. CDR3 sequence (DNA): TGCAGTGCTAGTGATAGCCTTAGCAATCAGCCCCAGCATTTT.

This clone was observed a single time. The chain has TRBV7-8 and TRBJ2-7; 8 bases are shared with TRBD1. J gave up 5 bases and V 4 bases, and 13 bases lay outside the gene matches. The germline gives CDR1 SGHVS, CDR2 FQNEAQ. CDR3 length: 16 residues. CDR3 coding DNA: TGTGCCAGCAGCTCAGGGACAGGTCGTGGGCCAGACGAGCAGTACTTC. It yields the protein CASSSGTGRGPDEQYF.

The chain joins TRBV5-1 to TRBJ2-1, with 8 bases matching TRBD2. CDR1 and CDR2 from the germline V gene are SGHRS and YFSETQ. CDR3 length: 17 residues. Trimming cost V 0 bases and J 4 bases; bases outside gene matches: 9. The CDR3, as DNA: TGCGCCAGCAGCTTGGGTCCAGCGGGAGAAACGTACAATGAGCAGTTCTTC. Amino acid sequence: CASSLGPAGETYNEQFF. Looking up the rest from reference TRBV5-1 and TRBJ2-1 gives the full variable domain: KAGVTQTPRYLIKTRGQQVTLSCSPISGHRSVSWYQQTPGQGLQFLFEYFSETQRNKGNFPGRFSGRQFSNSRSEMNVSTLELGDSALYLCASSLGPAGETYNEQFFGPGTRLTVL.

The rearrangement uses TRBV11-1 and TRBJ2-7; D gene ambiguous. The CDR3 is 13 amino acids. V was shortened by 0 bases and J by 3 bases, with 6 bases between the two germline ends. Per germline, CDR1 SGHAT and CDR2 FQDESV (reference sequence). As DNA, the CDR3 is TGTGCCAGCAGCTTAGCGGAGAGCTACGAGCAGTACTTC. Amino acids: CASSLAESYEQYF.

This chain connects TRBV19 to TRBJ1-1; 8 bases line up with TRBD1. J was trimmed by 3 bases and V by 7 bases; bases with no gene match: 10. CDR3 length: 15 amino acids. Germline values: CDR1 LNHDA, CDR2 SQIVND (reference sequence). Here the CDR3 DNA reads TGTGCCAGTACCACCCGGGGACAGGCGGACACTGAAGCTTTCTTT. Translation: CASTTRGQADTEAFF. Based on the CDR3 plus reference TRBV19 and TRBJ1-1, the full variable domain is DGGITQSPKYLFRKEGQNVTLSCEQNLNHDAMYWYRQDPGQGLRLIYYSQIVNDFQKGDIAEGYSVSREKKESFPLTVTSAQKNPTAFYLCASTTRGQADTEAFFGQGTRLTVV.